Shown below are 11 T cell receptor beta chains from a single sample sequenced in a study of blood T cell repertoires in COVID-19 (dated by TCRdb to 2018 to 2021). The library came from the immunoSEQ multiplex PCR assay. In TCRdb, the immuneACCESS table is reduced to in-frame sequences with V and J assigned. These tables do not hold every clone; where another copy was compared, an unresolved V gene accounts for under half, and the others remain unexplained. For this sample the table gives some 400,000 clones, of which roughly 90% were detected only once. The top ten clonotypes cover about 0.78% of the sample. The source material was PBMCs or T cells enriched from blood (not recorded which). The receptors originated from a woman between 40 and 55 years old who had been exposed to COVID-19.

Here the CDR3 reads CASSPALAHGYTF. The CDR3 DNA reads as TGTGCCAGCAGCCCGGCACTAGCCCATGGCTACACCTTC. J is TRBJ1-2 and V is TRBV7-9; no clear D. The V gene lost 5 bases and the J gene lost 6 bases, with 13 bases spanning the gap. This CDR3 contains 13 residues. The germline gives CDR1 SEHNR, CDR2 FQNEAQ (reference sequence).

The chain carries TRBV6-6 and TRBJ1-1; the match to TRBD1 covers 9 bases. The V and J ends lost 6 bases and 1 base, in that order; junction bases with no gene match: 6. This CDR3 has 15 amino acids. Per the germline V gene, CDR1 is MNHNY and CDR2 is SVGAGI (reference sequence). In nucleotides, the CDR3 is TGTGCCAGCAGACTACCGGGACAGGGGAACACTGAAGCTTTCTTT. Translated: CASRLPGQGNTEAFF.

The V gene is TRBV9, the J gene TRBJ2-5, with 7 positions matching TRBD1. The V gene's germline CDR1 is SGDLS and CDR2 YYNGEE. Germline trimming cut 1 base from V and 1 base from J; bases unmatched to any gene: 1. This CDR3 contains 14 residues. DNA of the CDR3: TGTGCCAGCAGCGTATCAGGGGGCCAAGAGACCCAGTACTTC. It translates to CASSVSGGQETQYF.

The chain couples TRBV25-1 to TRBJ1-1, with 7 bases identical to TRBD1. The junction had 5 bases not matched to a gene; V was cut back by 1 base and J by 3 bases. CDR1 is MGHDK, CDR2 SYGVNS, per germline. The CDR3 is 15 amino acids. This CDR3 is CASSESPGGYTEAFF. The CDR3 nucleotides are TGTGCCAGCAGTGAATCCCCAGGGGGTTACACTGAAGCTTTCTTT.

The chain is built from TRBV7-2 and TRBJ2-5; a weak D match, TRBD2 (6 bases). Per germline, CDR1 SGHTA and CDR2 FQGNSA. The CDR3 contains 17 residues. V dropped 1 base and J dropped 0 bases, with 15 bases sitting between them. CDR3 amino acids: CASSLGVTSLNQETQYF. CDR3 sequence (DNA): TGTGCCAGCAGCTTAGGAGTAACTAGCTTGAACCAAGAGACCCAGTACTTC. Based on the CDR3 plus reference TRBV7-2 and TRBJ2-5, the full variable domain is GAGVSQSPSNKVTEKGKDVELRCDPISGHTALYWYRQSLGQGLEFLIYFQGNSAPDKSGLPSDRFSAERTGGSVSTLTIQRTQQEDSAVYLCASSLGVTSLNQETQYFGPGTRLLVL.

The chain is built from TRBV11-2 and TRBJ1-6; possible D gene TRBD1, 5 bases. The CDR3 consists of 15 residues. Per germline, CDR1 SGHAT and CDR2 FQNNGV. The ends were cut back, 5 bases at V and 13 bases at J, with 21 bases in the middle. The CDR3 sequence: CASSPTGRAGVPLHF. The DNA for the CDR3 is TGTGCCAGCAGCCCAACCGGTCGGGCGGGGGTCCCCCTCCACTTT.

The chain has TRBV20-1 and TRBJ2-3, with D tentatively TRBD1 (5 bases). This CDR3 is 11 amino acids long. V was shortened by 6 bases and J by 5 bases, with 9 bases between the two germline ends. CDR1 and CDR2 (germline): DFQATT, SNEGSKA (reference sequence). CDR3 in amino acids: CSAPRGDTQYF. Here the CDR3 DNA reads TGCAGTGCGCCAAGGGGAGATACGCAGTATTTT.

V gene TRBV18 combines with J gene TRBJ2-1; TRBD2 matches at 9 bases. The CDR3 contains 19 residues. CDR1 is KGHSH and CDR2 is LQKENI in the germline V gene. With 0 bases clipped from V and 0 bases from J, the junction kept 9 bases outside the gene matches. The CDR3 nucleotides are TGTGCCAGCTCACCACCTACTAGCGGGTTGACCGGCTCCTACAATGAGCAGTTCTTC. This codes for CASSPPTSGLTGSYNEQFF.

The chain carries TRBV29-1 and TRBJ2-2; 9 nucleotides line up with TRBD2. Looked up from germline, CDR1 is SQVTM and CDR2 is ANQGSEA. CDR3 length: 15 amino acids. V lost 7 bases and J lost 0; bases outside the gene matches: 6. CDR3 residues: CSARWTSANTGELFF. The CDR3 DNA reads as TGCAGCGCTCGTTGGACTAGCGCGAACACCGGGGAGCTGTTTTTT.

The CDR3 nucleotides read TGTGCCATCACCGACTTCTCTGGAAACACCATATATTTT. This encodes CAITDFSGNTIYF. V is TRBV10-3 and J is TRBJ1-3; D is unresolved. Germline CDR1 reads ENHRY; CDR2 reads SYGVKD. The CDR3 consists of 13 residues. The germline V and J ends were trimmed by 7 bases and 0 bases, with 7 bases remaining between them.

J is TRBJ1-4 and V is TRBV20-1; 9 bases are a match to TRBD1. The CDR3 runs 11 residues. Per germline, CDR1 DFQATT and CDR2 SNEGSKA (reference sequence). After removal of 6 bases from V and 10 bases from J, the junction contained 3 bases not matched to a gene. In DNA, the CDR3 is TGCAGTGCGGGACAGGGAACAAAACTGTTTTTT. Amino acid sequence: CSAGQGTKLFF.